This T cell receptor beta chain was recorded in a study of PD-1 blockade in mismatch repair-deficient tumors. About the research overall: Patients had some twelve mismatch repair-deficient cancer types, all previously treated and progressing.

Data came from immunoSEQ multiplex PCR; TCRdb stores just in-frame clones and leaves some out. The repertoire consists of roughly 120,000 clones, with around three quarters occurring once and the leading ten covering 4.7%. The ends were cut back, 5 bases at V and 0 bases at J, with 12 bases in the middle. CDR1 is SGHKS and CDR2 is YYEKEE in the germline V gene (reference sequence). The CDR3 totals 15 residues. The sample here was peripheral blood, taken about 60 weeks after starting pembrolizumab. The sequence was obtained from an adult with mismatch repair-deficient cancer. The gene calls are TRBV5-5 and TRBJ2-1; possible D gene TRBD1, 5 bases. CDR3 residues: CASSLGQASYNEQFF. DNA for the CDR3: TGTGCCAGCAGTCTGGGGCAGGCCTCCTACAATGAGCAGTTCTTC. Full variable domain (missing parts from reference TRBV5-5 and TRBJ2-1): DAGVTQSPTHLIKTRGQQVTLRCSPISGHKSVSWYQQVLGQGPQFIFQYYEKEERGRGNFPDRFSARQFPNYSSELNVNALLLGDSALYLCASSLGQASYNEQFFGPGTRLTVL.